The 32 T cell receptor beta chains given below trace back to one sample, sequenced in a study of T cell changes during pregnancy in multiple sclerosis (dated by TCRdb to the late 2010s). The library was made by the immunoSEQ multiplex PCR assay. TCRdb took this table from immuneACCESS and kept in-frame rearrangements with V and J called. Such tables lack part of the clones; where checked against another copy, unresolved V genes explain under half of the gap, and the rest is unexplained. This sample comprises around 97,000 clones, around 94% of them detected only once. About 0.88% of the sample goes to the ten largest clones. Sequencing was performed on peripheral blood, taken after pregnancy. These receptors all come from a female donor with multiple sclerosis, enrolled in a pregnancy study.

This clone came up once. The V gene is TRBV7-2, the J gene TRBJ2-3, with 11 bases identical to TRBD2. From germline, CDR1 is SGHTA and CDR2 FQGNSA. This CDR3 has 19 amino acids. With V trimmed by 0 bases and J by 0 bases, 8 bases remained unmatched. The CDR3 protein is CASSLALASGGISTDTQYF. For the CDR3, the DNA is TGTGCCAGCAGCTTAGCGCTGGCTAGCGGGGGGATCAGCACAGATACGCAGTATTTT.

The rearrangement links TRBV27 to TRBJ2-7; 7 nucleotides match TRBD1. This CDR3 contains 13 residues. CDR1 and CDR2 (germline): MNHEY, SMNVEV (reference sequence). With 8 bases clipped from V and 0 bases from J, the junction kept 4 bases outside the gene matches. CDR3 sequence (DNA): TGTGCCAGCTCGAGACAGGGCTCCTACGAGCAGTACTTC. Protein: CASSRQGSYEQYF.

The chain joins TRBV11-2 to TRBJ2-7, with 7 bases fitting TRBD2. CDR3 length equals 15 residues. Germline loops: CDR1 SGHAT, CDR2 FQNNGV. The ends lost 4 bases at V and 1 base at J; junction bases unmatched: 7. CDR3 loop: CASSSGGGGSYEQYF. The CDR3 DNA follows: TGTGCCAGCAGCTCCGGTGGGGGGGGGTCCTACGAGCAGTACTTC.

This clone appeared once. The chain has TRBV7-9 and TRBJ2-2, with TRBD1 matching over 7 bases. V lost 6 bases to trimming and J lost 3 bases; unmatched junction nucleotides: 7. Germline CDR1 reads SEHNR; CDR2 reads FQNEAQ (reference sequence). The CDR3 consists of 15 residues. The DNA of the CDR3 is TGTGCCAGCAGTTCCGACAGGGCTTACACCGGGGAGCTGTTTTTT. It encodes CASSSDRAYTGELFF.

The J gene is TRBJ1-4, the V gene TRBV5-1, with TRBD1 matching over 9 bases. There are 15 residues in the CDR3. From germline, CDR1 is SGHRS and CDR2 YFSETQ. The ends lost 3 bases at V and 8 bases at J; junction bases unmatched: 8. The CDR3: CASSSSGTGQEKLFF. For the CDR3, the DNA is TGCGCCAGCAGCTCATCCGGGACAGGGCAGGAAAAACTGTTTTTT.

The chain couples TRBV5-1 to TRBJ2-5, with TRBD2 matching 8 bases. Looked up from germline, CDR1 is SGHRS and CDR2 is YFSETQ. This CDR3 is built from 15 residues. V was pared by 5 bases and J by 0 bases, with 6 bases of the junction left unmatched. CDR3 in DNA: TGCGCCAGCAGACCCCAGCGGGGGTACCAAGAGACCCAGTACTTC. Translated: CASRPQRGYQETQYF.

With regard to this clone: Other DNA sequences in this specimen translate into the identical CDR3. The chain joins TRBV28 to TRBJ1-4, with 9 bases identical to TRBD1. V lost 5 bases and J lost 5; bases outside the gene matches: 3. CDR1 is MDHEN, CDR2 SYDVKM, per germline. CDR3 length: 14 amino acids. CDR3 bases: TGTGCCAGCAGTGGGACAGGGACGAATGAAAAACTGTTTTTT. It specifies CASSGTGTNEKLFF.

This chain uses TRBV10-3 with TRBJ1-5, with 9 nucleotides matching TRBD1. With V trimmed by 2 bases and J by 2 bases, 7 bases remained unmatched. Germline CDR1 and CDR2: ENHRY and SYGVKD. CDR3 length equals 17 residues. The CDR3 nucleotides read TGTGCCATCAGTGAGGCAACAGGGGGCTGGGGCAATCAGCCCCAGCATTTT. Amino acid sequence: CAISEATGGWGNQPQHF.

This clone has a single count. The chain employs TRBV10-3 and TRBJ2-3; 9 nucleotides match TRBD2. From germline, CDR1 is ENHRY and CDR2 SYGVKD. The junction had 17 bases not matched to a gene; V was cut back by 7 bases and J by 0 bases. The CDR3 has 19 residues. The CDR3 reads CAIKGAEAGGPPSTDTQYF. The CDR3 DNA follows: TGTGCCATCAAGGGCGCGGAAGCGGGGGGACCCCCTAGCACAGATACGCAGTATTTT.

The chain combines TRBV4-1 with TRBJ2-5, with TRBD2 matching over 7 bases. In germline, CDR1 is MGHRA, CDR2 YSYEKL. This CDR3 region has 17 residues. J gave up 5 bases and V 1 base, and 13 bases lay outside the gene matches. In DNA, the CDR3 is TGCGCCAGCAGCCAAGTTGGGGGGGAGGGCCCTCGGGAGACCCAGTACTTC. It is translated as CASSQVGGEGPRETQYF.

The CDR3 DNA reads as TGTGCCAGCAGTCCGACAGGGGTTATTGGGGCAGATACGCAGTATTTT. Translating it yields CASSPTGVIGADTQYF. This chain uses TRBV2 with TRBJ2-3, with 8 bases that match TRBD1. The CDR3 has 16 amino acids. V trimming: 5 bases; J trimming: 4 bases; junction bases outside the gene matches: 11. Germline CDR1 reads SNHLY; CDR2 reads FYNNEI.

The rearrangement uses TRBV10-3 and TRBJ2-7; D is uncertain. The V and J ends lost 3 bases and 3 bases respectively, with 9 bases between them. CDR1 is ENHRY, CDR2 SYGVKD, per germline. This CDR3 contains 13 residues. The CDR3, as DNA: TGTGCCATCAGTGAACCTCCCTACTACGAGCAGTACTTC. It is translated as CAISEPPYYEQYF.

The CDR3 coding sequence is TGTGCCAGCAGTTTCAAAAGGGGGCTTCAAGAGACCCAGTACTTC. Translated, it gives CASSFKRGLQETQYF. The chain carries TRBV28 and TRBJ2-5; 7 nucleotides line up with TRBD1. Germline V CDR1 and CDR2: MDHEN, SYDVKM. V lost 3 bases to trimming and J lost 2 bases; unmatched junction nucleotides: 6. The CDR3 length is 15 residues.

The chain employs TRBV28 and TRBJ1-2; a possible D gene is TRBD1 (6 bases). The V end lost 3 bases, the J end lost 0 bases, and 11 bases lay between the germline ends. The CDR3 sequence is 15 residues long. The germline V gene has CDR1 MDHEN and CDR2 SYDVKM. Here the CDR3 reads CASSFRTVTNYGYTF. CDR3 in DNA: TGTGCCAGCAGTTTTCGGACAGTTACTAACTATGGCTACACCTTC.

This chain links TRBV19 with TRBJ1-5, with no clear D. The ends were cut back, 2 bases at V and 5 bases at J, with 16 bases in the middle. The CDR3 sequence is 16 residues long. CDR1 and CDR2 from the germline V gene are LNHDA and SQIVND (reference sequence). CDR3 coding DNA: TGTGCCAGTAGTATACTGTCCGGATTTGGAGATCAGCCCCAGCATTTT. This encodes CASSILSGFGDQPQHF.

This chain joins TRBV10-3 and TRBJ2-7; D perhaps matches TRBD1 (6 bases). Germline assignment: CDR1 ENHRY and CDR2 SYGVKD. The CDR3 loop spans 11 amino acids. V was clipped by 5 bases and J by 6 bases, with 8 bases between them. In nucleotides, the CDR3 is TGTGCCATCAGTACAGGGTCCGAGCAGTACTTC. Its translation is CAISTGSEQYF.

The chain has TRBV27 and TRBJ2-2; a weak D match, TRBD2 (6 bases). V was cut by 2 bases and J by 4 bases, with 11 bases left in between. CDR1 is MNHEY, CDR2 SMNVEV, per germline (reference sequence). CDR3 length: 15 residues. The CDR3 DNA reads as TGTGCCAGCAGTTTAGGAGGGCGGAGCACCGGGGAGCTGTTTTTT. Amino acid sequence: CASSLGGRSTGELFF.

The V gene is TRBV19, the J gene TRBJ1-2; D is unresolved. The CDR3 has 11 residues. Germline values: CDR1 LNHDA, CDR2 SQIVND (reference sequence). Trimming stripped 1 base from V and 12 bases from J, with 9 bases between. The CDR3 region is CASSIGGLNTF. CDR3 bases: TGTGCCAGTAGTATAGGAGGTCTTAACACCTTC.

V is TRBV28 and J is TRBJ2-1, with D hard to call. Per the germline V gene, CDR1 is MDHEN and CDR2 is SYDVKM. This CDR3 has 15 residues. V lost 5 bases, J lost 0 bases, and 11 bases lay in between. CDR3 sequence: CASSPPGSSYNEQFF. CDR3 sequence (DNA): TGTGCCAGCAGTCCCCCAGGAAGCTCCTACAATGAGCAGTTCTTC.

V usage is TRBV10-3 and J usage is TRBJ1-1; the D gene is possibly TRBD1 (6 bases). The CDR3 has 14 amino acids. Trimming pared 6 bases from V and 5 bases from J, leaving 16 bases between. Germline CDR1 is ENHRY and CDR2 is SYGVKD. CDR3 DNA: TGTGCCATCAGACCCGGGACATCGTCTACTGAAGCTTTCTTT. This sequence encodes CAIRPGTSSTEAFF.

J is TRBJ2-1 and V is TRBV7-2; D may be TRBD1 (7 bases). V was clipped by 3 bases and J by 7 bases, with 16 bases between them. This CDR3 is built from 15 residues. The V gene's germline CDR1 is SGHTA and CDR2 FQGNSA. In DNA, the CDR3 is TGTGCCAGCAGCTTCAGGACAGGAGGGGGGAATGAGCAGTTCTTC. Translated, it gives CASSFRTGGGNEQFF.

J is TRBJ2-7 and V is TRBV23-1; 11 positions agree with TRBD2. TRBV23-1 is reported as an ORF; its role is uncertain. V gave up 4 bases and J gave up 0 bases; unmatched junction bases: 5. The CDR3 extends over 16 amino acids. The CDR3 sequence: CASSLTTSGASYEQYF. The CDR3 DNA follows: TGCGCCAGCAGTCTTACGACTAGCGGGGCCTCCTACGAGCAGTACTTC.

J is TRBJ1-6 and V is TRBV5-5; tentative D call: TRBD1 (6 bases). CDR3 length: 14 residues. The germline CDR1 and CDR2 sequences are SGHKS and YYEKEE (reference sequence). Trimming took off 4 bases at V and 4 bases at J, with 9 bases between the two ends. The CDR3 nucleotides are TGTGCCAGCAGCCGGACAGTTTATAATTCACCCCTCCACTTT. It yields the protein CASSRTVYNSPLHF. Supplemented by reference TRBV5-5 and TRBJ1-6, the full variable domain reads DAGVTQSPTHLIKTRGQQVTLRCSPISGHKSVSWYQQVLGQGPQFIFQYYEKEERGRGNFPDRFSARQFPNYSSELNVNALLLGDSALYLCASSRTVYNSPLHFGNGTRLTVT.

V is TRBV7-9 and J is TRBJ1-4; TRBD1 matches 7 bases. The ends lost 2 bases at V and 6 bases at J; junction bases unmatched: 6. There are 15 residues in the CDR3. From germline, CDR1 is SEHNR and CDR2 FQNEAQ (reference sequence). Written as DNA, the CDR3 is TGTGCCAGCAGCTTACGACAGGGCCAACATGAAAAACTGTTTTTT. Protein product: CASSLRQGQHEKLFF.

This chain's CDR3 is CASSLGGKPQETQYF. The CDR3 nucleotides read TGCGCCAGCAGCTTGGGCGGGAAGCCTCAAGAGACCCAGTACTTC. The V gene is TRBV5-1, the J gene TRBJ2-5, with D perhaps TRBD2 (6 bases). The germline V and J ends were trimmed by 0 bases and 2 bases, with 11 bases remaining between them. Germline values: CDR1 SGHRS, CDR2 YFSETQ. The CDR3 is 15 amino acids.

This clone is a singleton in its sample. This chain uses TRBV6-5 with TRBJ2-7; 9 nucleotides agree with TRBD1. CDR3 length: 13 amino acids. V gave up 5 bases and J gave up 3 bases; unmatched junction bases: 2. Germline V gene sequence: CDR1 MNHEY, CDR2 SVGAGI. The DNA for the CDR3 is TGTGCCAGCAGTACGGACAGGGGCTACGAGCAGTACTTC. It specifies CASSTDRGYEQYF.

In DNA form, the CDR3 reads TGTGCCAGCAGCTCGACTAGCGGGGGAACCCAAGAGACCCAGTACTTC. It specifies CASSSTSGGTQETQYF. V is TRBV7-9 and J is TRBJ2-5; 12 bases are shared with TRBD2. This CDR3 is 16 amino acids long. The trim removed 4 bases at V and 1 base at J, leaving 4 bases unmatched. Germline V gene data show CDR1 as SEHNR and CDR2 as FQNEAQ (reference sequence).

The CDR3 DNA follows: TGTGCCAGCAGCAGAACAGGAAAGGGGGACAATGAGCAGTTCTTC. Protein: CASSRTGKGDNEQFF. The chain has TRBV9 and TRBJ2-1, with a tentative D call TRBD1 (6 bases). This CDR3 comprises 15 residues. The V and J ends lost 4 bases and 5 bases respectively, with 16 bases between them. Germline V gives CDR1 SGDLS, CDR2 YYNGEE.

The chain's CDR3 is CASSISSGPQETQYF. The CDR3 DNA is TGTGCCAGTAGTATCTCTAGCGGACCTCAAGAGACCCAGTACTTC. The rearrangement links TRBV19 to TRBJ2-5; 7 bases agree with TRBD2. J lost 2 bases, V lost 3 bases, and 6 bases had no gene match. CDR3 size: 15 residues. The germline CDR1 and CDR2 sequences are LNHDA and SQIVND (reference sequence).

The rearrangement uses TRBV30 and TRBJ1-4; D might be TRBD1 (5 bases). The length of the CDR3 is 14 residues. CDR1 GTSNPN and CDR2 SVGIG come from the germline V gene (reference sequence). Trimming removed 3 bases from V and 8 bases from J, with 16 bases in between. As DNA, the CDR3 is TGTGCCTGGAGGGGCGGACGGAGGGGAGAAAAACTGTTTTTT. It translates to CAWRGGRRGEKLFF.

The rearrangement uses TRBV28 and TRBJ2-7, with a possible D match to TRBD2 (5 bases). CDR1 MDHEN and CDR2 SYDVKM come from the germline V gene. This CDR3 comprises 15 residues. V lost 2 bases to trimming and J lost 1 base, with 12 bases between them. The CDR3, as DNA: TGTGCCAGCAGTTTAGGAGGCCGCTCGTCCTACGAGCAGTACTTC. Its protein product is CASSLGGRSSYEQYF.

The chain couples TRBV19 to TRBJ2-7, with 7 bases aligning to TRBD1. Looked up from germline, CDR1 is LNHDA and CDR2 is SQIVND (reference sequence). J was trimmed by 0 bases and V by 4 bases; bases with no gene match: 6. The CDR3 covers 15 residues. In nucleotides, the CDR3 is TGTGCCAGTAGTACCTCGACAGGGAACTCCTACGAGCAGTACTTC. Translating it yields CASSTSTGNSYEQYF.